These 9 T cell receptor beta chains share one sample of origin, sequenced in a study of blood T cell repertoires in COVID-19 (dated by TCRdb to about 2020). The library was made by the immunoSEQ multiplex PCR assay. TCRdb mirrors the immuneACCESS table, restricted to in-frame sequences. Some clones are absent from its copies; in checked studies, under half trace to an unresolved V gene, and the reason for the others is unknown. The sample records tens of thousands of clones, roughly 79% of which are singletons. The ten largest make up 20% of the sample. Sequencing input: peripheral blood. Receptors originate from a woman aged 70-85 years with acute or convalescent COVID-19.

There are a few counts of this clone. The CDR3 sequence is CASSRTGTGDYGYTF. The CDR3 nucleotides are TGTGCCAGCAGCCGAACCGGGACAGGTGACTATGGCTACACCTTC. V usage is TRBV28 and J usage is TRBJ1-2; 8 positions match TRBD1. The V segment lost 6 bases and the J segment 3 bases; nucleotides outside the gene matches: 9. CDR1 is MDHEN and CDR2 is SYDVKM in the germline V gene. The CDR3 runs 15 residues.

V usage is TRBV11-2 and J usage is TRBJ1-3; TRBD1 is a possible D gene (6 bases). This CDR3 has 15 amino acids. Germline CDR1 is SGHAT and CDR2 is FQNNGV. Trimming left V 0 bases short and J 8 bases short, with 14 bases between. The CDR3: CASSLDRGRGDTIYF. In nucleotides, the CDR3 is TGTGCCAGCAGCTTAGATCGGGGCAGGGGCGACACCATATATTTT.

The V call is TRBV18, the J call TRBJ1-1; D is uncertain. The CDR3 covers 14 residues. V was clipped by 6 bases and J by 1 base, with 12 bases between them. Germline V lookup: CDR1 KGHSH, CDR2 LQKENI. CDR3 DNA: TGTGCCAGCTCCCTCCAGTCGGGGAACACTGAAGCTTTCTTT. This sequence encodes CASSLQSGNTEAFF.

This chain connects TRBV27 to TRBJ2-7; weak D call: TRBD2 (6 bases). Trimming left V 4 bases short and J 10 bases short, with 23 bases between. Germline V lookup: CDR1 MNHEY, CDR2 SMNVEV (reference sequence). The CDR3 length is 15 residues. CDR3: CASSSSGTEGRRQYF. The CDR3 nucleotides read TGTGCCAGCAGTTCCTCCGGGACCGAGGGGAGGAGACAGTACTTC.

Of note for this clone: This CDR3 is also generated by other DNA sequences in the sample. The V and J genes are TRBV19 and TRBJ1-5; D perhaps matches TRBD1 (6 bases). Germline CDR1 is LNHDA and CDR2 is SQIVND (reference sequence). The V end was cut by 2 bases, the J end by 7 bases, with 9 bases between. The CDR3 covers 13 residues. DNA for the CDR3: TGTGCCAGTAGTATACAGGGGAAACAGCCCCAGCATTTT. It specifies CASSIQGKQPQHF.

This chain connects TRBV7-3 to TRBJ2-1; 7 positions agree with TRBD2. CDR1 is SGHTA, CDR2 FQGTGA, per germline. This CDR3 is 13 amino acids long. The ends lost 6 bases at V and 8 bases at J; junction bases unmatched: 7. This chain's CDR3 is CASRSGGRDEQFF. The CDR3 nucleotides read TGTGCCAGCAGGTCGGGAGGAAGGGATGAGCAGTTCTTC.

The rearrangement joins TRBV5-1 to TRBJ1-2, with unresolved D. Trimming stripped 0 bases from V and 4 bases from J, with 13 bases between. Germline V lookup: CDR1 SGHRS, CDR2 YFSETQ. This CDR3 is 15 amino acids long. CDR3 loop: CASSLAAGSAYGYTF. The CDR3, as DNA: TGCGCCAGCAGCTTGGCCGCGGGTTCCGCCTATGGCTACACCTTC.

The chain employs TRBV7-9 and TRBJ2-7; 9 nucleotides match TRBD1. CDR3 length equals 15 residues. From germline, CDR1 is SEHNR and CDR2 FQNEAQ (reference sequence). The V gene end was trimmed by 5 bases and the J gene end by 2 bases; junction bases not matched to a gene: 7. This CDR3 reads CASSARDRVPYEQYF. The CDR3 region has the DNA TGTGCCAGCAGCGCCCGGGACAGGGTACCCTACGAGCAGTACTTC.

The rearrangement links TRBV29-1 to TRBJ2-1; the D gene is possibly TRBD2 (5 bases). The germline V gene encodes CDR1 SQVTM and CDR2 ANQGSEA. This CDR3 is 14 amino acids long. V was shortened by 6 bases and J by 3 bases, with 15 bases between the two germline ends. CDR3 in DNA: TGCAGCGTCGAGCGGTATCGATTCTACAATGAGCAGTTCTTC. Translated, it gives CSVERYRFYNEQFF.